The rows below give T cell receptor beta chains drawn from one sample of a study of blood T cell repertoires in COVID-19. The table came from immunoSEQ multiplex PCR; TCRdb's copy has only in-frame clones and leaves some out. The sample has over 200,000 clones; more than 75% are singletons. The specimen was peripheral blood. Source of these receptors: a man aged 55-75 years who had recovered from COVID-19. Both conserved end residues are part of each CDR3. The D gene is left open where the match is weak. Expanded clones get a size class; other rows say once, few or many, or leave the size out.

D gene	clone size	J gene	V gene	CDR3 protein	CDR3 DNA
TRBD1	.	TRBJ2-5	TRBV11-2	CASSRGQGTETQYF	TGTGCCAGCAGCCGCGGACAGGGTACAGAGACCCAGTACTTC
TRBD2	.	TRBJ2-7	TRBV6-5	CASTGLVGTPYEQYF	TGTGCCAGCACCGGACTAGTCGGGACCCCCTACGAGCAGTACTTC
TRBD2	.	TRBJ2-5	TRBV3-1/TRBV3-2	CASNQGGAASGGAMRETQYF	TGTGCCAGCAACCAAGGCGGAGCGGCTAGCGGGGGGGCGATGCGAGAGACCCAGTACTTC
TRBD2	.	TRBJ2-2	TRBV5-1	CASSPGGLAGVETGELFF	TGCGCCAGCAGCCCCGGGGGGCTAGCGGGAGTTGAGACCGGGGAGCTGTTTTTT
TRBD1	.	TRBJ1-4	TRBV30	CAWSLPGQGGEKLFF	TGTGCCTGGAGTCTCCCGGGACAGGGAGGAGAAAAACTGTTTTTT
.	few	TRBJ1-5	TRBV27	CASSLWRPTGNQPQHF	TGTGCCAGCAGTTTATGGAGGCCTACGGGGAATCAGCCCCAGCATTTT
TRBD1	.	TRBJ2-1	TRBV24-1	CATSKTMGQGNGYNEQFF	TGTGCCACCAGTAAGACGATGGGACAGGGGAATGGCTACAATGAGCAGTTCTTC
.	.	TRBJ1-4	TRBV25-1	CASLSGVSGEKLFF	TGTGCCAGTTTATCAGGGGTGTCAGGGGAAAAACTGTTTTTT
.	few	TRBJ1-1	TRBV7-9	CASSLTMNKNTEAFF	TGTGCCAGCAGCTTAACCATGAACAAGAACACTGAAGCTTTCTTT
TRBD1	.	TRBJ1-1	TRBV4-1	CASRRQGANTEAFF	TGCGCCAGCAGAAGACAGGGGGCGAACACTGAAGCTTTCTTT
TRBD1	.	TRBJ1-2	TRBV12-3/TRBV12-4	CASRQGAQNGYTF	TGTGCCAGCAGACAGGGGGCGCAGAATGGCTACACCTTC
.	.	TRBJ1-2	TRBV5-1	CASSLAGESYGYTF	TGCGCCAGCAGCTTGGCCGGGGAATCCTATGGCTACACCTTC
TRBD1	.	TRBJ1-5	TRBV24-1	CATSDSTGVGPQHF	TGTGCCACCAGTGACTCGACAGGGGTGGGGCCCCAGCATTTT
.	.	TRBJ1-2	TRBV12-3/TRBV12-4	CASSFGQFYGYTF	TGTGCCAGCAGTTTCGGACAGTTCTATGGCTACACCTTC
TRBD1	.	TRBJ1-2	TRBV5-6	CASSLTRDRGTYGYTF	TGTGCCAGCAGCTTGACCCGGGACAGGGGAACCTATGGCTACACCTTC
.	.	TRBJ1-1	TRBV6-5	CASRGREDTEAFF	TGTGCCAGCCGGGGCAGGGAGGACACTGAAGCTTTCTTT
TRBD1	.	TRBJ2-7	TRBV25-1	CAHPGTDPYEQYF	TGTGCCCACCCCGGGACAGACCCCTACGAGCAGTACTTC
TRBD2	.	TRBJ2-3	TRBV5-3	CARSWTSGNRTLTDTQYF	TGTGCCAGAAGCTGGACTAGCGGGAACCGTACTCTTACAGATACGCAGTATTTT
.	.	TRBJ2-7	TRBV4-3	CASSRTLDTIYEQYF	TGCGCCAGCAGTCGGACTCTGGATACAATCTACGAGCAGTACTTC
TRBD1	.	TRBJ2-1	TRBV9	CASSVTGTAKEQFF	TGTGCCAGCAGCGTAACTGGGACAGCTAAGGAGCAGTTCTTC
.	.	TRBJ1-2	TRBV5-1	CASSYEGGNNYGYTF	TGCGCCAGCAGCTACGAAGGGGGAAATAACTATGGCTACACCTTC
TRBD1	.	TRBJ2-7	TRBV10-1	CASSASGTDEQYF	TGCGCCAGCAGTGCCTCCGGGACAGACGAGCAGTACTTC
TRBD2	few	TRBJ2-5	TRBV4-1	CASSQTGTSGRAKETQYF	TGCGCCAGCAGCCAGACTGGGACTAGCGGGAGGGCCAAGGAGACCCAGTACTTC
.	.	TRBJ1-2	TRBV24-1	CATSDTGGAYGYTF	TGTGCCACCAGTGATACGGGGGGCGCTTATGGCTACACCTTC
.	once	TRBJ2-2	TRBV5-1	CASSPLANTGELFF	TGCGCCAGCAGCCCCCTAGCGAACACCGGGGAGCTGTTTTTT
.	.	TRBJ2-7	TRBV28	CASSLKPVWEQYF	TGTGCCAGCAGTTTAAAACCGGTCTGGGAGCAGTACTTC
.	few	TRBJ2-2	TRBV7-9	CASSLGSDSRATGELFF	TGTGCCAGCAGCTTAGGGTCGGACTCGAGGGCTACCGGGGAGCTGTTTTTT
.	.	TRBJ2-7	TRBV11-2	CASSILYEQYF	TGTGCCAGCAGCATACTCTACGAGCAGTACTTC
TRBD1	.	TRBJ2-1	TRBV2	CASREDRENEQFF	TGTGCCAGCAGGGAGGACAGGGAGAATGAGCAGTTCTTC
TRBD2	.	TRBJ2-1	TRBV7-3	CASSLSSGGSYNEQFF	TGTGCCAGCAGCTTATCGTCGGGGGGTTCCTACAATGAGCAGTTCTTC
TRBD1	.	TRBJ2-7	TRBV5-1	CASSPGQGGYEQYF	TGCGCCAGCAGCCCAGGACAGGGGGGGTACGAGCAGTACTTC
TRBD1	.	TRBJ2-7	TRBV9	CASSVSGTGPREQYF	TGTGCCAGCAGCGTTTCCGGGACAGGGCCTCGCGAGCAGTACTTC
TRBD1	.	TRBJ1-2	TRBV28	CAISGGPRNGYTF	TGTGCCATTTCAGGGGGCCCTAGGAATGGCTACACCTTC
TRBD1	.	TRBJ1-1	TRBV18	CASSGGQGGTEAFF	TGTGCCAGCTCAGGGGGACAGGGTGGAACTGAAGCTTTCTTT
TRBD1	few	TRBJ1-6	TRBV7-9	CASSWAQGNNSPLHF	TGTGCCAGCAGCTGGGCACAGGGGAATAATTCACCCCTCCACTTT
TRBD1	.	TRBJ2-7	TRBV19	CASSPRQGSNEQYF	TGTGCCAGTAGTCCCAGACAGGGGTCGAACGAGCAGTACTTC
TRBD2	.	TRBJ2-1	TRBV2	CANPQSRLARSEQFF	TGTGCCAACCCCCAATCTCGACTAGCCCGCTCCGAGCAGTTCTTC
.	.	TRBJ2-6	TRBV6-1	CASSEGLSVLTF	TGTGCCAGCAGTGAAGGTCTCTCCGTCCTGACTTTC
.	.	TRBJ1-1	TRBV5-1	CASSPGTFLNTEAFF	TGCGCCAGCAGCCCAGGGACATTTTTGAACACTGAAGCTTTCTTT
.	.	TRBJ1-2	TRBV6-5	CASSLGQPQDYGYTF	TGTGCCAGCAGTTTGGGACAACCTCAGGACTATGGCTACACCTTC
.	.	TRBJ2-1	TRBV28	CASSGGGTREQFF	TGTGCCAGCAGTGGGGGGGGGACACGGGAGCAGTTCTTC
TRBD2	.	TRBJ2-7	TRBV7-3	CASSLSGGLSYEQYF	TGTGCCAGCAGCCTAAGCGGGGGGCTCTCCTACGAGCAGTACTTC
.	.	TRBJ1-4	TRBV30	CAWNLQGVGANEKLFF	TGTGCCTGGAACCTACAGGGCGTTGGGGCTAATGAAAAACTGTTTTTT
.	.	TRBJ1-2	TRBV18	CASSPGTGYGYTF	TGTGCCAGCTCACCTGGCACGGGATATGGCTACACCTTC
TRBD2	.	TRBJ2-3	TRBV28	CASPGASGGDVLSTDTQYF	TGTGCCAGCCCAGGGGCTAGCGGGGGGGACGTCCTCAGCACAGATACGCAGTATTTT
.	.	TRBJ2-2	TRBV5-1	CASSLGAIVTGELFF	TGCGCCAGCAGCTTGGGAGCGATAGTCACCGGGGAGCTGTTTTTT
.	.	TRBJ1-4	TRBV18	CASSPGGEKLFF	TGTGCCAGCTCCCCCGGAGGGGAAAAACTGTTTTTT
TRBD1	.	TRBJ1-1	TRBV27	CASSLSQGAGGEAFF	TGTGCCAGCAGTCTGTCACAGGGGGCCGGGGGTGAAGCTTTCTTT
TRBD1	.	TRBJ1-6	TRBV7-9	CASSTQGASFSPLHF	TGTGCCAGCAGCACTCAGGGGGCGAGTTTTTCACCCCTCCACTTT
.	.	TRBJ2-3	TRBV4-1	CASSQQSGGTDTQYF	TGCGCCAGCAGCCAACAATCGGGAGGCACAGATACGCAGTATTTT
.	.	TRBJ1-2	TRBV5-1	CASSPSVRIDYGYTF	TGCGCCAGCAGCCCATCGGTCCGAATAGACTATGGCTACACCTTC
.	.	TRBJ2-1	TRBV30	CAWSPTLAHEQFF	TGTGCCTGGAGTCCAACTCTAGCGCATGAGCAGTTCTTC
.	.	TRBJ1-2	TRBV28	CASSPLDLAHNYGYTF	TGTGCCAGCAGTCCCCTAGATCTGGCCCACAACTATGGCTACACCTTC